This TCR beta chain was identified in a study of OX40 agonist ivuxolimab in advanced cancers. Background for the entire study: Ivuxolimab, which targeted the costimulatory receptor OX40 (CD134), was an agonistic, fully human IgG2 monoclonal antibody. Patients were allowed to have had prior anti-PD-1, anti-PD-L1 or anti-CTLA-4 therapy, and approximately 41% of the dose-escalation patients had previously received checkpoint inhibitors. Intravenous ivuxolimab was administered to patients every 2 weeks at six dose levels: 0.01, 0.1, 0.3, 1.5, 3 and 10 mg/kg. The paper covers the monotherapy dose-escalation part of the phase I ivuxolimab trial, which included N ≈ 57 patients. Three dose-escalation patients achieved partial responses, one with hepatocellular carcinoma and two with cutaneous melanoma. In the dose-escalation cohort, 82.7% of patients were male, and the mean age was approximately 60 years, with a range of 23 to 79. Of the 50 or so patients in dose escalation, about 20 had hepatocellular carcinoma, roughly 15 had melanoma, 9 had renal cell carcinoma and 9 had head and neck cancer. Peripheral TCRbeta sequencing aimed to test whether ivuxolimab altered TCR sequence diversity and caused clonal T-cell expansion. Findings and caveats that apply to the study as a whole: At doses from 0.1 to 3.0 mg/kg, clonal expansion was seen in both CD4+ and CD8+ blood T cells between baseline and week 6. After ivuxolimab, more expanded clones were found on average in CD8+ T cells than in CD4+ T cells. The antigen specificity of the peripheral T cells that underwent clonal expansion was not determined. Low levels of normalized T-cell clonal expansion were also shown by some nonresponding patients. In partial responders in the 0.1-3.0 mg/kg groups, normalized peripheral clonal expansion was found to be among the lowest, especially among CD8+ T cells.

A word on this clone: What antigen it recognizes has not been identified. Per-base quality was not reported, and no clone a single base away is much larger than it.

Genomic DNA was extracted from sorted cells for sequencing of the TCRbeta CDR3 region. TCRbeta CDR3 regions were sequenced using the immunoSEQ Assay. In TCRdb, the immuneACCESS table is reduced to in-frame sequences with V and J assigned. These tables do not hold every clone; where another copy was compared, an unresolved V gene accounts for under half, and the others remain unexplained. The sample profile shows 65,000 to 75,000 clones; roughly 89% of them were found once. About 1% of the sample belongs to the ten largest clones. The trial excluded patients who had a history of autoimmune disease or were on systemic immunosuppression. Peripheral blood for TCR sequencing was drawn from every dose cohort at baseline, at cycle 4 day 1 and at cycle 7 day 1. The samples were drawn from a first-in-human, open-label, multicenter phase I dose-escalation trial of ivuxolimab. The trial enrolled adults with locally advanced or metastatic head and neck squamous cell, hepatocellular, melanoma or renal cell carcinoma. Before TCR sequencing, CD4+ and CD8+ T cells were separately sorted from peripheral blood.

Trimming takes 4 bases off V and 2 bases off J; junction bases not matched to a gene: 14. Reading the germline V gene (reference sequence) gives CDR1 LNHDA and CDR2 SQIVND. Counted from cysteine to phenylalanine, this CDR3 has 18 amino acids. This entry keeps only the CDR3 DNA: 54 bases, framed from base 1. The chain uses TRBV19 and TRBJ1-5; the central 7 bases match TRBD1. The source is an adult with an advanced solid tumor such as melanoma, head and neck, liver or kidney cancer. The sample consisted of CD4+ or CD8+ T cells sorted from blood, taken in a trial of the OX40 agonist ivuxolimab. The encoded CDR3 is CASSTRQGGAFRNQPQHF. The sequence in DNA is TGTGCCAGTAGTACCCGACAGGGAGGGGCCTTTCGCAATCAGCCCCAGCATTTT.